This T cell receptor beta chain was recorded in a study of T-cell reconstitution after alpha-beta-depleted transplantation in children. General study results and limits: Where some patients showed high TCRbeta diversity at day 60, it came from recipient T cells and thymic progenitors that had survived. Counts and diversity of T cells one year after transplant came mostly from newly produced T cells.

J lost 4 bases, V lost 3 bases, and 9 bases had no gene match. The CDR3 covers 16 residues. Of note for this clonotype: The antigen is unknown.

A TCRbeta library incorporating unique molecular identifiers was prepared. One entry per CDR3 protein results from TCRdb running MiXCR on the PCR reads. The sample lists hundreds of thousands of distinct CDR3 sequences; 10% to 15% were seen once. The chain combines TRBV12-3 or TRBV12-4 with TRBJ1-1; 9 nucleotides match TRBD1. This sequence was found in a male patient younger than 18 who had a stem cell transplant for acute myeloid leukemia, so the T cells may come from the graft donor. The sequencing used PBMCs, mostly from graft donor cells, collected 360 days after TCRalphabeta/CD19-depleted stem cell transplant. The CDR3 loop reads CASSLVDRGRGTEAFF. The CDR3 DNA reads TGTGCCAGCAGTTTGGTGGACAGGGGAAGGGGCACTGAAGCTTTCTTT.